This TCR beta chain derives from a study of shared clonotypes between healthy human individuals. Turning to this clone: The target antigen is unknown.

With 5 bases removed from V and 3 bases from J, the gap between germline ends came to 4 bases. Germline V CDR1 and CDR2: MDHEN, SYDVKM. There are 11 residues in the CDR3. DNA at about 210 ng, roughly 27,000 T cell genomes, went into sorted-subset replicate PCRs. TCRdb's copy holds only in-frame clones and misses some; the assay was immunoSEQ multiplex PCR. Of 2 million to 2.5 million clones in the sample, approximately 93% are singletons; the top ten hold 0.35% to 0.5%. Study observations and caveats: Only blood was sampled; tissue repertoires likely differ.

This sequence originates from a man between 18 and 29 years old in good health. Some clones in this sample may be carry-over from other donors' samples. The chain has TRBV28 and TRBJ1-1; D not certain. The source material was naive CD4+ T cells from PBMCs. Subset defined: CD45RA+ positively selected. CDR3 residues: CASSQDTEAFF. The CDR3 bases are TGTGCCAGCAGTCAAGACACTGAAGCTTTCTTT.